The 28 T cell receptor beta chains below come from one sample, sequenced in a study of control samples from healthy donors and cancer patients. The assay was immunoSEQ multiplex PCR, and TCRdb's table has in-frame clones only and misses some. The sample yields 140,000 or so clones, around 92% seen once. The sequencing input was blood. All receptors come from a man in his thirties or forties in good health.

V is TRBV27 and J is TRBJ1-2; D uncertain. Germline lookup yields CDR1 MNHEY and CDR2 SMNVEV (reference sequence). Trimming took off 2 bases at V and 0 bases at J, with 4 bases between the two ends. This CDR3 has 13 residues. The CDR3 sequence: CASSLDTNYGYTF. The CDR3 region has the DNA TGTGCCAGCAGTTTAGACACTAACTATGGCTACACCTTC.

The chain uses TRBV27 and TRBJ2-1; 9 bases fit TRBD2. J was trimmed by 1 base and V by 2 bases; bases with no gene match: 3. CDR3 length equals 16 residues. Germline CDR1 MNHEY, CDR2 SMNVEV (reference sequence). CDR3 in amino acids: CASSLRRGGSYNEQFF. Here the CDR3 DNA reads TGTGCCAGCAGTTTAAGGCGGGGGGGGTCCTACAATGAGCAGTTCTTC.

This chain joins TRBV9 and TRBJ2-1; no firm D call. Trimming took off 4 bases at V and 0 bases at J, with 8 bases between the two ends. Looked up from germline, CDR1 is SGDLS and CDR2 is YYNGEE. This CDR3 region has 14 residues. In nucleotides, the CDR3 is TGTGCCAGCAGCACCTACACCTCCTACAATGAGCAGTTCTTC. Encoded protein: CASSTYTSYNEQFF.

This chain connects TRBV18 to TRBJ2-7; either TRBD1 or TRBD2 may fit D (6 bases each). Looked up from germline, CDR1 is KGHSH and CDR2 is LQKENI. The V gene lost 3 bases and the J gene lost 5 bases, with 14 bases spanning the gap. The CDR3 length is 14 residues. CDR3 nucleotides: TGTGCCAGCTCACCTCGGGGGCAGGGAGACGAGCAGTACTTC. Protein product: CASSPRGQGDEQYF.

The chain couples TRBV6-5 to TRBJ2-7, with D perhaps being TRBD1 or TRBD2 (5 bases each). V was pared by 11 bases and J by 4 bases, with 21 bases between. The CDR3 is 14 amino acids. Germline loops: CDR1 MNHEY, CDR2 SVGAGI. In DNA form, the CDR3 reads TGTGCCGCGGAAGTCCCCGGGACGTCTTACGAGCAGTACTTC. Translating it yields CAAEVPGTSYEQYF.

V and J are TRBV5-8 and TRBJ2-7; D perhaps matches TRBD1 (5 bases). The CDR3 length is 14 residues. CDR1 SGHTS and CDR2 YDEGEE come from the germline V gene. The ends were cut back, 0 bases at V and 0 bases at J, with 7 bases in the middle. CDR3: CASSLGGNSYEQYF. The CDR3 DNA is TGTGCCAGCAGCTTGGGGGGCAACTCCTACGAGCAGTACTTC.

The CDR3 sequence: CASSLGTSEEYEQYF. CDR3 DNA sequence: TGTGCCAGCAGTTTAGGGACTAGCGAGGAGTACGAGCAGTACTTC. The genes are TRBV27 and TRBJ2-7, with 10 bases lining up with TRBD2. CDR1 MNHEY and CDR2 SMNVEV come from the germline V gene (reference sequence). V lost 2 bases and J lost 4; bases outside the gene matches: 5. There are 15 residues in the CDR3.

The chain is built from TRBV6-5 and TRBJ1-1; TRBD1 is a possible D gene (6 bases). Trimming cost V 6 bases and J 1 base, with 9 bases left between them. This CDR3 contains 13 residues. The germline V gene has CDR1 MNHEY and CDR2 SVGAGI. The CDR3 here is CASRQQGNTEAFF. The CDR3, as DNA: TGTGCCAGCAGGCAACAGGGGAACACTGAAGCTTTCTTT.

The rearrangement joins TRBV6-5 to TRBJ2-7; D possibly matches TRBD1 or TRBD2 (5 bases each). V lost 6 bases and J 1 base, leaving 13 bases between the germline ends. CDR1 MNHEY and CDR2 SVGAGI come from the germline V gene. The CDR3 has 14 residues. The CDR3 DNA follows: TGTGCCAGCAGACCGGGACGGGGATCCTACGAGCAGTACTTC. Amino acids: CASRPGRGSYEQYF.

V usage is TRBV29-1 and J usage is TRBJ2-7; 7 bases agree with TRBD2. Germline trimming cut 4 bases from V and 6 bases from J; bases unmatched to any gene: 6. Germline V gene data show CDR1 as SQVTM and CDR2 as ANQGSEA. The CDR3 has 12 amino acids. The CDR3 here is CSVVSGGGEQYF. The CDR3 DNA reads TGCAGCGTTGTCTCGGGGGGAGGCGAGCAGTACTTC.

The V gene is TRBV15, the J gene TRBJ1-5; a weak D match, TRBD1 (5 bases). Trimming stripped 0 bases from V and 7 bases from J, with 25 bases between. Germline CDR1 is LNHNV and CDR2 is YYDKDF (reference sequence). The CDR3 covers 19 residues. CDR3 region: CATSRDLGAGDSPGQPQHF. The CDR3 DNA is TGTGCCACCAGCAGAGATCTGGGAGCCGGTGACAGCCCTGGGCAGCCCCAGCATTTT.

This clone came up once. The chain combines TRBV10-3 with TRBJ1-1, with TRBD1 identical over 9 bases. The V gene's germline CDR1 is ENHRY and CDR2 SYGVKD. V gave up 2 bases and J gave up 6 bases; unmatched junction bases: 7. CDR3 length: 15 residues. The CDR3 bases are TGTGCCATCAGTGAGACCCCGGACAGGGGTGCTGAAGCTTTCTTT. This gives the protein CAISETPDRGAEAFF.

This sequence joins TRBV6-6 and TRBJ2-1; 10 nucleotides agree with TRBD1. The V gene end was trimmed by 2 bases and the J gene end by 5 bases; junction bases not matched to a gene: 3. This CDR3 comprises 15 residues. The germline V gene has CDR1 MNHNY and CDR2 SVGAGI (reference sequence). The CDR3 loop is CASSYGTGVNNEQFF. The CDR3 DNA follows: TGTGCCAGCAGTTACGGGACAGGGGTCAACAATGAGCAGTTCTTC.

The chain employs TRBV28 and TRBJ1-2; D remains ambiguous. Trimming removed 2 bases at V and 3 bases at J, with 10 bases between. From germline, CDR1 is MDHEN and CDR2 SYDVKM. The CDR3 covers 14 residues. The CDR3 nucleotides are TGTGCCAGCAGTTTAGGCGTGAGGTACTATGGCTACACCTTC. Its translation is CASSLGVRYYGYTF.

Remarks on this clone: Other DNA variants within this sample encode the same CDR3. The genes are TRBV7-3 and TRBJ1-3; D gene ambiguous. CDR3 size: 15 residues. Germline V gene sequence: CDR1 SGHTA, CDR2 FQGTGA. The V end lost 6 bases, the J end lost 2 bases, and 14 bases lay between the germline ends. The CDR3 loop is CASSSSTGTGNTIYF. The CDR3, as DNA: TGTGCCAGCAGTTCGTCCACCGGGACTGGAAACACCATATATTTT. Full variable domain (outside the CDR3, taken from reference TRBV7-3 and TRBJ1-3): GAGVSQTPSNKVTEKGKYVELRCDPISGHTALYWYRQSLGQGPEFLIYFQGTGAADDSGLPNDRFFAVRPEGSVSTLKIQRTERGDSAVYLCASSSSTGTGNTIYFGEGSWLTVV.

The J gene is TRBJ1-2, the V gene TRBV7-2; TRBD1 might be the D (6 bases). The CDR3 has 16 amino acids. Germline assignment: CDR1 SGHTA and CDR2 FQGNSA. V lost 6 bases and J 0 bases, leaving 17 bases between the germline ends. The CDR3, as DNA: TGTGCCAGCAGTTCCCTACACGGGGGCTCTAACTATGGCTACACCTTC. This translates into CASSSLHGGSNYGYTF.

The chain links TRBV7-3 to TRBJ2-7; D gene uncertain. With 2 bases removed from V and 4 bases from J, the gap between germline ends came to 9 bases. Looked up from germline, CDR1 is SGHTA and CDR2 is FQGTGA. This CDR3 region has 13 residues. The CDR3 sequence: CASSLGWPYEQYF. The CDR3, as DNA: TGTGCCAGCAGCTTAGGTTGGCCTTACGAGCAGTACTTC. The full variable domain, completed using reference TRBV7-3 and TRBJ2-7, is GAGVSQTPSNKVTEKGKYVELRCDPISGHTALYWYRQSLGQGPEFLIYFQGTGAADDSGLPNDRFFAVRPEGSVSTLKIQRTERGDSAVYLCASSLGWPYEQYFGPGTRLTVT.

This sequence joins TRBV28 and TRBJ2-1, with D perhaps matching TRBD1 (7 bases). Germline CDR1 MDHEN, CDR2 SYDVKM. V lost 8 bases and J 1 base, leaving 21 bases between the germline ends. The length of the CDR3 is 17 residues. The CDR3 loop is CASGPGGSGSSYNEQFF. The CDR3 DNA sequence: TGTGCCAGCGGGCCAGGGGGGTCAGGGTCGTCCTACAATGAGCAGTTCTTC.

The chain recombines TRBV7-8 with TRBJ1-5; tentative D call: TRBD1 (6 bases). Germline V gives CDR1 SGHVS, CDR2 FQNEAQ. CDR3 length equals 17 residues. V gave up 1 base and J gave up 0 bases, with 13 bases separating them. The CDR3 protein is CASSLGGAGYSNQPQHF. In nucleotides, the CDR3 is TGTGCCAGCAGCTTAGGGGGGGCCGGGTATAGCAATCAGCCCCAGCATTTT.

The rearrangement uses TRBV2 and TRBJ1-1; D is perhaps TRBD1 (5 bases). The V end was cut by 6 bases, the J end by 0 bases, with 11 bases between. Germline V gene sequence: CDR1 SNHLY, CDR2 FYNNEI. The CDR3 is 14 amino acids. CDR3 coding DNA: TGTGCCAGCAGCAGACAGCGATTGAACACTGAAGCTTTCTTT. Translating gives CASSRQRLNTEAFF.

This clone has just one count. The rearrangement joins TRBV5-4 to TRBJ2-3; 15 nucleotides line up with TRBD2. Per the germline V gene, CDR1 is SGHNT and CDR2 is YYREEE (reference sequence). The CDR3 is 16 amino acids. The V gene end was trimmed by 4 bases and the J gene end by 4 bases; junction bases not matched to a gene: 4. This chain's CDR3 is CASSKGLAGGPDTQYF. Written as DNA, the CDR3 is TGTGCCAGCAGCAAGGGACTAGCGGGGGGCCCAGATACGCAGTATTTT. Using reference TRBV5-4 and TRBJ2-3 for the parts outside the CDR3, the full variable domain is ETGVTQSPTHLIKTRGQQVTLRCSSQSGHNTVSWYQQALGQGPQFIFQYYREEENGRGNFPPRFSGLQFPNYSSELNVNALELDDSALYLCASSKGLAGGPDTQYFGPGTRLTVL.

This sequence joins TRBV6-4 and TRBJ1-2; no clear D gene. Looked up from germline, CDR1 is MRHNA and CDR2 is SNTAGT. V lost 0 bases and J 8 bases, leaving 10 bases between the germline ends. The CDR3 consists of 13 residues. CDR3 in DNA: TGTGCCAGCAGTGACTCGGGTCGTGAGGGCTACACCTTC. Its translation is CASSDSGREGYTF.

The chain employs TRBV28 and TRBJ2-3; D might be TRBD1 or TRBD2, each matching 5 bases. This CDR3 region has 18 residues. The germline V and J ends were trimmed by 3 bases and 2 bases, with 21 bases remaining between them. Germline V lookup: CDR1 MDHEN, CDR2 SYDVKM. CDR3 sequence: CASSFYLIGTSSTDTQYF. CDR3 sequence (DNA): TGTGCCAGCAGTTTCTATTTAATAGGGACGTCCTCCACAGATACGCAGTATTTT.

This clone was counted once. This chain's CDR3 is CASSPMTGANTFGYNEQFF. The CDR3 nucleotides read TGTGCCAGCAGCCCAATGACAGGGGCCAATACGTTCGGCTACAATGAGCAGTTCTTC. The genes are TRBV5-4 and TRBJ2-1, with 8 bases fitting TRBD1. The CDR3 contains 19 residues. Germline CDR1 SGHNT, CDR2 YYREEE (reference sequence). V gave up 4 bases and J gave up 3 bases; unmatched junction bases: 18.

V usage is TRBV15 and J usage is TRBJ2-1, with D possibly matching TRBD1 (5 bases). CDR3 size: 15 residues. Trimming pared 2 bases from V and 6 bases from J, leaving 14 bases between. The germline CDR1 and CDR2 sequences are LNHNV and YYDKDF (reference sequence). CDR3 loop: CATSRRGMAINEQFF. In nucleotides, the CDR3 is TGTGCCACCAGCAGAAGGGGAATGGCTATCAATGAGCAGTTCTTC.

The chain links TRBV27 to TRBJ1-2; D possibly corresponds to TRBD1 (5 bases). The CDR3 spans 14 residues. Germline V gene data show CDR1 as MNHEY and CDR2 as SMNVEV (reference sequence). Trimming left V 2 bases short and J 4 bases short, with 11 bases between. The CDR3 loop is CASSLRTNGYGYTF. The CDR3 DNA reads TGTGCCAGCAGTTTAAGGACAAATGGCTATGGCTACACCTTC.

The chain couples TRBV7-6 to TRBJ1-1, with D tentatively TRBD1 (5 bases). The germline gives CDR1 SGHVS, CDR2 FNYEAQ. This CDR3 has 16 residues. V lost 5 bases and J 1 base, leaving 17 bases between the germline ends. The DNA for the CDR3 is TGTGCCAGCAGCGAAGAGGTCGGGGGTGGGAACACTGAAGCTTTCTTT. This codes for CASSEEVGGGNTEAFF.

The chain combines TRBV5-1 with TRBJ2-3; 9 bases are a match to TRBD2. This CDR3 region has 16 residues. J lost 8 bases, V lost 2 bases, and 12 bases had no gene match. Germline V gene lookup returns CDR1 SGHRS and CDR2 YFSETQ. Here the CDR3 DNA reads TGCGCCAGCAGCTTCAGCGGGGGGACCAACGCAGGTACGCAGTATTTT. Amino acids: CASSFSGGTNAGTQYF.